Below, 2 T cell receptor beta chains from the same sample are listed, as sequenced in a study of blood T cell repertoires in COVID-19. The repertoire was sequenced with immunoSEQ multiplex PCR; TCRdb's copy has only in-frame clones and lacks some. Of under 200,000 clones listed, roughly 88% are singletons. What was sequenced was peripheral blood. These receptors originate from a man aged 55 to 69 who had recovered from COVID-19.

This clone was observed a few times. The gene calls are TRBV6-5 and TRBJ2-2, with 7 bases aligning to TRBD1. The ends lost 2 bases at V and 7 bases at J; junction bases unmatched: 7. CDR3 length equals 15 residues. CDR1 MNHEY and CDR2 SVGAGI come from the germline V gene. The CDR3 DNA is TGTGCCAGCAGTTACGACGGACAGGACGGCGGGGAGCTGTTTTTT. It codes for CASSYDGQDGGELFF.

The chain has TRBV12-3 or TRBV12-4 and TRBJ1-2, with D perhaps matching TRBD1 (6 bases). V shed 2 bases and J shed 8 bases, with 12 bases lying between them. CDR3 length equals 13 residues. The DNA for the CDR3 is TGTGCCAGCAGTTTAACAAGGACAGACGGCTACACCTTC. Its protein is CASSLTRTDGYTF.